These 23 T cell receptor beta chains share one sample of origin, sequenced in a study of cytomegalovirus exposure and HLA in healthy donors. The study ran its PCR with 60 Vbeta and 13 Jbeta primers. Using immunoSEQ multiplex PCR, the repertoire was profiled, and TCRdb retains in-frame clones only, with some absent. The sample records around 140,000 clones, nearly 80% being singletons. The sample consisted of PBMCs. These receptors were obtained from a male donor in good health and CMV-seronegative.

The J gene is TRBJ1-1, the V gene TRBV5-5; no definite D call. This CDR3 spans 14 amino acids. Trimming left V 0 bases short and J 1 base short, with 7 bases between. CDR1 and CDR2 from the germline V gene are SGHKS and YYEKEE (reference sequence). This chain's CDR3 is CASSLVPENTEAFF. The DNA for the CDR3 is TGTGCCAGCAGCTTGGTCCCAGAGAACACTGAAGCTTTCTTT.

For this clone: This sample includes further DNA sequences coding for the same CDR3. The rearrangement uses TRBV30 and TRBJ1-6; a possible D gene is TRBD1 (6 bases). Trimming shortened V by 1 base and J by 1 base, and 8 bases separated the two germline ends. Germline CDR1 and CDR2: GTSNPN and SVGIG (reference sequence). There are 15 residues in the CDR3. The CDR3 is CAWSDGQSYNSPLHF. The CDR3, as DNA: TGTGCCTGGAGTGATGGACAGTCCTATAATTCACCCCTCCACTTT. Variable domain in full (rest from reference TRBV30 and TRBJ1-6): SQTIHQWPATLVQPVGSPLSLECTVEGTSNPNLYWYRQAAGRGLQLLFYSVGIGQISSEVPQNLSASRPQDRQFILSSKKLLLSDSGFYLCAWSDGQSYNSPLHFGNGTRLTVT.

The chain carries TRBV13 and TRBJ2-7, with 7 bases lining up with TRBD2. Germline CDR1 PRHDT, CDR2 FYEKMQ (reference sequence). The CDR3 runs to 14 residues. After removal of 1 base from V and 5 bases from J, the junction contained 5 bases not matched to a gene. For the CDR3, the DNA is TGTGCCAGCAGCTTAGTGGGGGGGTTGGACGAGCAGTACTTC. It yields the protein CASSLVGGLDEQYF.

This sequence joins TRBV5-1 and TRBJ2-7; D ambiguous. Trimming pared 0 bases from V and 0 bases from J, leaving 10 bases between. Germline loops: CDR1 SGHRS, CDR2 YFSETQ. CDR3 length equals 15 residues. The CDR3, as DNA: TGCGCCAGCAGCTTGGCATACCAGGTCTCCTACGAGCAGTACTTC. It encodes CASSLAYQVSYEQYF.

J is TRBJ2-4 and V is TRBV19; no reliable D call. The CDR3 is made up of 15 amino acids. V was pared by 5 bases and J by 0 bases, with 11 bases between. The V gene's germline CDR1 is LNHDA and CDR2 SQIVND (reference sequence). CDR3 region: CASSVSILAKNIQYF. Here the CDR3 DNA reads TGTGCCAGTAGTGTCAGTATTTTAGCCAAAAACATTCAGTACTTC.

To note about this clone: Other DNA sequences in the same sample also yield this CDR3. The chain combines TRBV11-2 with TRBJ1-5; D gene uncertain. The CDR3 runs 13 residues. Trimming removed 0 bases at V and 4 bases at J, with 4 bases between. The germline gives CDR1 SGHAT, CDR2 FQNNGV. The CDR3 here is CASSLDRNQPQHF. DNA of the CDR3: TGTGCCAGCAGCTTAGATCGTAATCAGCCCCAGCATTTT.

The chain is built from TRBV4-3 and TRBJ2-1; D unresolved. Germline values: CDR1 LGHNA, CDR2 YSLEER. Trimming cost V 1 base and J 2 bases, with 15 bases left between them. The CDR3 has 17 amino acids. CDR3 DNA sequence: TGCGCCAGCAGCCAAGGAGGCCCCATGCACCCCTACAATGAGCAGTTCTTC. Its translation: CASSQGGPMHPYNEQFF.

The chain combines TRBV11-2 with TRBJ1-1; 8 bases align to TRBD1. The junction had 3 bases not matched to a gene; V was cut back by 3 bases and J by 0 bases. The CDR3 contains 15 residues. Germline assignment: CDR1 SGHAT and CDR2 FQNNGV. The CDR3 is CASSLGTGMNTEAFF. The CDR3 DNA follows: TGTGCCAGCAGCTTGGGGACAGGAATGAACACTGAAGCTTTCTTT.

The gene calls are TRBV6-5 and TRBJ1-2, with 8 nucleotides matching TRBD1. The CDR3 loop spans 12 amino acids. V was clipped by 2 bases and J by 7 bases; unmatched bases: 0. Looked up from germline, CDR1 is MNHEY and CDR2 is SVGAGI. The CDR3 here is CASSYQGAGYTF. Here the CDR3 DNA reads TGTGCCAGCAGTTACCAGGGGGCTGGCTACACCTTC.

The CDR3 DNA reads as TGTGCCAGCAGAGGGACAGGGAGCTATGGCTACACCTTC. This encodes CASRGTGSYGYTF. V is TRBV6-5 and J is TRBJ1-2, with TRBD1 matching 9 bases. V shed 6 bases and J 4 bases; nucleotides not matched to a gene: 3. The CDR3 extends over 13 amino acids. Germline V gene sequence: CDR1 MNHEY, CDR2 SVGAGI.

The chain employs TRBV27 and TRBJ2-1; D possibly corresponds to TRBD1 (6 bases). The germline V gene has CDR1 MNHEY and CDR2 SMNVEV (reference sequence). The CDR3 contains 14 residues. The V gene lost 3 bases and the J gene lost 6 bases, with 12 bases spanning the gap. The CDR3 DNA reads as TGTGCCAGCAGTTTTTTCCAGGGGACCAATGAGCAGTTCTTC. As protein: CASSFFQGTNEQFF.

The chain recombines TRBV30 with TRBJ2-1; possible D gene TRBD1, 6 bases. The CDR3 is made up of 13 amino acids. Deletions cut 5 bases from V and 9 bases from J, with 17 bases between. Germline V lookup: CDR1 GTSNPN, CDR2 SVGIG (reference sequence). The CDR3, as DNA: TGTGCCTGGTACACAGGGTCCAGCATTGAGCAGTTCTTC. Protein product: CAWYTGSSIEQFF.

This chain connects TRBV19 to TRBJ1-4; D perhaps matches TRBD1 (6 bases). The CDR3 loop spans 17 amino acids. The V end was cut by 5 bases, the J end by 1 base, with 17 bases between. Germline V gene sequence: CDR1 LNHDA, CDR2 SQIVND (reference sequence). The CDR3 bases are TGTGCCAGTAGTCCCCGAGGGGGGGCTCGAACTAATGAAAAACTGTTTTTT. This translates into CASSPRGGARTNEKLFF.

The sample holds a few counts of this clone. This rearrangement joins TRBV29-1 to TRBJ2-3; 8 nucleotides align to TRBD2. Germline trimming cut 5 bases from V and 3 bases from J; bases unmatched to any gene: 7. This CDR3 spans 14 amino acids. Per the germline V gene, CDR1 is SQVTM and CDR2 is ANQGSEA. The CDR3 here is CSVNPGGSTDTQYF. The CDR3 DNA reads TGCAGCGTTAACCCGGGAGGGTCGACAGATACGCAGTATTTT.

V is TRBV2 and J is TRBJ2-3, with D possibly matching TRBD2 (5 bases). The CDR3 extends over 15 amino acids. The germline V gene encodes CDR1 SNHLY and CDR2 FYNNEI. V was cut by 1 base and J by 3 bases, with 11 bases left in between. The CDR3 nucleotides are TGTGCCAGCAGTGAAGGAGTAGCGTCGACAGATACGCAGTATTTT. This encodes CASSEGVASTDTQYF.

This sequence joins TRBV4-1 and TRBJ2-1; 10 bases line up with TRBD1. V was clipped by 6 bases and J by 0 bases; unmatched bases: 8. The CDR3 spans 17 residues. Germline V gene data show CDR1 as MGHRA and CDR2 as YSYEKL. The CDR3 loop reads CASSLTGGDFSYNEQFF. CDR3 in DNA: TGCGCCAGCAGTCTGACAGGGGGCGATTTCTCCTACAATGAGCAGTTCTTC.

This chain links TRBV5-1 with TRBJ2-5, with 8 bases fitting TRBD1. The end of the DNA fits TRBJ2-7 better, so the J call may be wrong. Looked up from germline, CDR1 is SGHRS and CDR2 is YFSETQ. The length of the CDR3 is 15 residues. Here the CDR3 reads CASRAIGDRSYEQYF. The CDR3 nucleotides read TGCGCCAGCAGAGCCATAGGGGACAGGTCCTACGAGCAGTACTTC.

This clone was detected a few times. The chain couples TRBV5-1 to TRBJ2-5; weak D call: TRBD1 (6 bases). With 0 bases removed from V and 2 bases from J, the gap between germline ends came to 11 bases. The CDR3 runs 15 residues. Germline V lookup: CDR1 SGHRS, CDR2 YFSETQ. The DNA of the CDR3 is TGCGCCAGCAGCTTGGCACAGGGCTTACAAGAGACCCAGTACTTC. This translates into CASSLAQGLQETQYF.

The chain carries TRBV10-1 and TRBJ1-1, with D perhaps TRBD1 (5 bases). CDR1 and CDR2 from the germline V gene are WNHNN and SYGVQD (reference sequence). The V gene lost 2 bases and the J gene lost 3 bases, with 10 bases spanning the gap. The length of the CDR3 is 14 residues. The CDR3 here is CASSEGVGDTEAFF. The CDR3 bases are TGCGCCAGCAGTGAGGGGGTAGGGGACACTGAAGCTTTCTTT.

V gene TRBV5-1 combines with J gene TRBJ1-6; D gene unclear. Germline loops: CDR1 SGHRS, CDR2 YFSETQ. This CDR3 spans 12 amino acids. V was shortened by 0 bases and J by 10 bases, with 5 bases between the two germline ends. The CDR3 protein is CASSLEQSPLHF. CDR3 DNA: TGCGCCAGCAGCTTGGAACAGTCACCCCTCCACTTT.

The chain uses TRBV30 and TRBJ1-2; the D is unclear. This CDR3 spans 14 amino acids. Germline values: CDR1 GTSNPN, CDR2 SVGIG (reference sequence). The ends were cut back, 4 bases at V and 6 bases at J, with 18 bases in the middle. The CDR3 protein is CAWTLGAEPDGYTF. CDR3 nucleotides: TGTGCCTGGACGCTAGGAGCAGAACCAGATGGCTACACCTTC.

The V call is TRBV9, the J call TRBJ1-6; no clear D gene. Per germline, CDR1 SGDLS and CDR2 YYNGEE. Trimming took off 0 bases at V and 6 bases at J, with 16 bases between the two ends. This CDR3 has 17 amino acids. CDR3 in amino acids: CASSVDAGSIFNSPLHF. The CDR3 region has the DNA TGTGCCAGCAGCGTAGATGCGGGGAGTATTTTTAATTCACCCCTCCACTTT.

This clone was observed a handful of times. This sequence joins TRBV6-1 and TRBJ1-5, with D maybe TRBD1 (6 bases). The V gene's germline CDR1 is MNHNS and CDR2 SASEGT. The CDR3 consists of 15 residues. Trimming stripped 1 base from V and 3 bases from J, with 10 bases between. CDR3 sequence reads: CASSEDRVDNQPQHF. The CDR3 region has the DNA TGTGCCAGCAGTGAAGACAGGGTGGACAATCAGCCCCAGCATTTT.